Listed below are T cell receptor beta chains from one sample, sequenced in a study of blood T cell repertoires in COVID-19. Sequenced by immunoSEQ multiplex PCR; TCRdb stores in-frame clones only, minus some. The table records some 130,000 clones, around four fifths of them present only once. Source material: peripheral blood. The receptors here all came from a human donor in a cohort sampled during active COVID-19. Both conserved end residues are part of each CDR3. The D gene is left open where the match is weak. A clone size is listed for some rows: how often the clone was seen (once, few, many), or a class if it is expanded.

V	D	size	J	DNA	CDR3
TRBV9	NA	NA	TRBJ1-1	TGTGCCAGCAGCGTAGAGGTAACAGGGCGGATTGAAGCTTTCTTT	CASSVEVTGRIEAFF
TRBV24-1	NA	NA	TRBJ1-2	TGTGCCACCTCCGGGGGGGATGGCTACACCTTC	CATSGGDGYTF
TRBV7-6	TRBD1	NA	TRBJ1-4	TGTGCCAGCAGCCTTAACCCGGGACAGGCTAATGAAAAACTGTTTTTT	CASSLNPGQANEKLFF
TRBV11-3	NA	once	TRBJ2-1	TGTGCCAGCAGCTTCGGCGGGGCCTCGGTACATGAGCAGTTCTTC	CASSFGGASVHEQFF
TRBV15	NA	NA	TRBJ2-5	TGTGCCACCAGCAGCCTGGCCCCCCTGAAGACCCAGTACTTC	CATSSLAPLKTQYF
TRBV19	NA	NA	TRBJ2-1	TGTGCCAGTAGTACGGACAGTACCATCTTGAATGAGCAGTTCTTC	CASSTDSTILNEQFF
TRBV7-2	NA	NA	TRBJ1-2	TGTGCCAGCAGCCCCCCTGGGGCATTGAACTATGGCTACACCTTC	CASSPPGALNYGYTF
TRBV23-1	TRBD1	NA	TRBJ1-4	TGCGCCAGCAGTCAATCTGGGGCGACAGGGTCCCCTTCTAATGAAAAACTGTTTTTT	CASSQSGATGSPSNEKLFF
TRBV19	NA	once	TRBJ2-7	TGTGCCAGTAGTACCGTCGACACAGACTACGAGCAGTACTTC	CASSTVDTDYEQYF
TRBV11-2	NA	once	TRBJ2-1	TGTGCCAGCAGTTCAGGGCGTGGACGACCGAATGAGCAGTTCTTC	CASSSGRGRPNEQFF
TRBV12-3/TRBV12-4	NA	NA	TRBJ1-2	TGTGCCAGCAGTAGTACAGGGCTTCATGGCTACACCTTC	CASSSTGLHGYTF
TRBV30	NA	NA	TRBJ1-2	TGTGCCTGGAGTGTACGCAGTGACTATGGCTACACCTTC	CAWSVRSDYGYTF
TRBV7-9	NA	few	TRBJ2-6	TGTGCCAGCAGCCCTGCGGAGGGGAGATGGTCTGGGGCCAACGTCCTGACTTTC	CASSPAEGRWSGANVLTF
TRBV11-2	NA	NA	TRBJ1-1	TGTGCCAGCAGCCCTAGCCCGGGAGGGACTGAAGCTTTCTTT	CASSPSPGGTEAFF
TRBV19	NA	NA	TRBJ2-1	TGTGCCAGTAGTATAGGCGGTTACAATGAGCAGTTCTTC	CASSIGGYNEQFF
TRBV30	NA	few	TRBJ1-5	TGTGCCCTCAGCTCAGGGATCGATCAGCCCCAGCATTTT	CALSSGIDQPQHF
TRBV11-1	NA	NA	TRBJ1-1	TGTGCTGATCGGAAGGAGCTTGGCACTGAAGCTTTCTTT	CADRKELGTEAFF
TRBV4-1	NA	NA	TRBJ1-1	TGCGCCAGCAGCCAAGTAAACAGGGAAACAAGGGCTTTCTTT	CASSQVNRETRAFF
TRBV5-1	TRBD2	NA	TRBJ2-5	TGCGCCAGCAGCTTGGGTACCCCGGGGGGGGAGACCCAGTACTTC	CASSLGTPGGETQYF
TRBV2	NA	NA	TRBJ2-2	TGTGCCAGCACCGGGGACACCGGGGAGCTGTTTTTT	CASTGDTGELFF
TRBV19	TRBD1	NA	TRBJ1-6	TGTGCCAGCAAGACAGGGGATTCACCCCTCCACTTT	CASKTGDSPLHF
TRBV5-1	TRBD2	NA	TRBJ2-5	TGCGCCAGCAGCTTGGCTAGTAGCGGGGGGGTACACCAAGAGACCCAGTACTTC	CASSLASSGGVHQETQYF
TRBV5-1	NA	NA	TRBJ2-5	TGCGCCAGCAGCCCTGGGGCCTCCGAAGAGACCCAGTACTTC	CASSPGASEETQYF
TRBV2	NA	once	TRBJ1-6	TGTGCCAGCAAGACACCGCGAGCCCCCTATAATTCACCCCTCCACTTT	CASKTPRAPYNSPLHF
TRBV19	TRBD1	NA	TRBJ1-5	TGTGCCAGTAGCCACCTCCTCGGGACAGCACCCGCTCAGCCCCAGCATTTT	CASSHLLGTAPAQPQHF
TRBV5-1	NA	few	TRBJ2-3	TGCGCCAGCAGCGCGATAGCGGCTAGCACAGATACGCAGTATTTT	CASSAIAASTDTQYF
TRBV5-1	NA	NA	TRBJ1-1	TGCGCCAGCAGCTTGGGGCAACAGATCATGAACACTGAAGCTTTCTTT	CASSLGQQIMNTEAFF
TRBV2	NA	NA	TRBJ1-5	TGTGCCAGCAGTGAAGCTCAGGGAACCAATCAGCCCCAGCATTTT	CASSEAQGTNQPQHF
TRBV19	TRBD1	once	TRBJ1-6	TGTGCCAGTAGTACCCTTCAGGGGGGCCTAGGGTCACCCCTCCACTTT	CASSTLQGGLGSPLHF
TRBV3-1/TRBV3-2	TRBD1	NA	TRBJ2-1	TGTGCCAGCAGCCCAATACCGGGACAGGGTCCCTACAATGAGCAGTTCTTC	CASSPIPGQGPYNEQFF
TRBV6-1	TRBD2	NA	TRBJ2-7	TGTGCCAGCAGTGATTTTACTAGCGGGCATACCTACGAGCAGTACTTC	CASSDFTSGHTYEQYF
TRBV13	TRBD2	NA	TRBJ2-3	TGTGCCAGCAGCCCCCGGACTAGCGGGGGGGCAGATACGCAGTATTTT	CASSPRTSGGADTQYF
TRBV11-2	TRBD1	NA	TRBJ1-2	TGTGCCAGCAGTAGAGGGACAGATGGCTACACCTTC	CASSRGTDGYTF
TRBV18	NA	NA	TRBJ2-3	TGTGCCAGCTCACTTGATGCCGCGGACACAGATACGCAGTATTTT	CASSLDAADTDTQYF
TRBV4-1	TRBD2	few	TRBJ2-1	TGCGCCAGCAGCCAAGGGGGAGGGTCCTACAATGAGCAGTTCTTC	CASSQGGGSYNEQFF
TRBV11-2	NA	NA	TRBJ1-6	TGTGCCAGCAGCTTCACTCAATCACCCCTCCACTTT	CASSFTQSPLHF
TRBV7-6	TRBD1	NA	TRBJ1-1	TGTGCCAGCAGCCTAAGCCGCGACAGGGGAAACACTGAAGCTTTCTTT	CASSLSRDRGNTEAFF
TRBV6-1	TRBD1	NA	TRBJ1-2	TGTGCCAGCAGTGAGACAGGGCCCGGCTACACCTTC	CASSETGPGYTF
TRBV5-1	TRBD2	NA	TRBJ2-3	TGCGCCAGCAGCTTGCTTCTAGCGGGGGGGGCGAACACAGATACGCAGTATTTT	CASSLLLAGGANTDTQYF
TRBV7-9	NA	many	TRBJ1-2	TGTGCCAGCAGCGCAAGTGGGCAGGCCGTCTATGGCTACACCTTC	CASSASGQAVYGYTF
TRBV2	NA	NA	TRBJ1-2	TGTGCCAGCAGAAACACCTCAGGGAGGGCTGGCTACACCTTC	CASRNTSGRAGYTF
TRBV30	NA	NA	TRBJ1-2	TGTGCCTGGAGTAGGGGGAGGGCGGGCTATGGCTACACCTTC	CAWSRGRAGYGYTF
TRBV7-2	NA	NA	TRBJ2-4	TGTGCCAGCAGCTTAGAGGCGACAACCAAAAACATTCAGTACTTC	CASSLEATTKNIQYF
TRBV4-2	NA	NA	TRBJ1-2	TGTGCCAGCAGCCAGCTTGAGGCAGGGGACTACCACTATGGCTACACCTTC	CASSQLEAGDYHYGYTF
TRBV11-1	NA	NA	TRBJ2-1	TGTGCCAGCAGCTCGGGTCTAACCAATGAGCAGTTCTTC	CASSSGLTNEQFF
TRBV4-1	NA	NA	TRBJ2-7	TGCGCCAGCAGCCCCCAGGCCGTGGGCCCCACCTACGAGCAGTACTTC	CASSPQAVGPTYEQYF
TRBV2	TRBD1	NA	TRBJ1-1	TGTGCCAGCACGTTCTCCCCCGGGACAGGGGTACCCAACACTGAAGCTTTCTTT	CASTFSPGTGVPNTEAFF
TRBV3-1/TRBV3-2	NA	few	TRBJ2-4	TGTGCCAGCAGACCCCTGGGCAGCAAAAACATTCAGTACTTC	CASRPLGSKNIQYF
TRBV6-5	NA	NA	TRBJ1-2	TGTGCCAGCTTCTACACGGGCTATGGCTACACCTTC	CASFYTGYGYTF
TRBV28	TRBD1	NA	TRBJ1-4	TGTGCCAGCAGTCCCGGGACAGGGGGGACCAGATTACTGTTTTTT	CASSPGTGGTRLLFF
TRBV18	TRBD2	NA	TRBJ2-1	TGTGCCAGCTCACCACCAGGCGCAAGCGGGGGCCCATACAATGAGCAGTTCTTC	CASSPPGASGGPYNEQFF